These 5 T cell receptor beta chains originate from one sample sequenced in a study of shared clonotypes between healthy human individuals. The data were produced by immunoSEQ multiplex PCR, yet TCRdb's version contains in-frame clones alone and is incomplete. Among some 1 million clones, around 75% were seen once, and the ten largest hold over 1.3%. The sequenced material came from memory CD4+ T cells sorted from blood. Subset noted: CD45RA-negative fraction. The receptors shown here come from a man aged 18 to 30 in good health.

This clone was observed a few times. V and J are TRBV5-8 and TRBJ1-5, with D tentatively TRBD1 (5 bases). Trimming took off 0 bases at V and 5 bases at J, with 12 bases between the two ends. The CDR3 contains 15 residues. Germline CDR1 is SGHTS and CDR2 is YDEGEE. CDR3 protein: CASSLEGARDQPQHF. The CDR3 DNA sequence: TGTGCCAGCAGCTTGGAAGGGGCGCGGGATCAGCCCCAGCATTTT.

This clone was picked up a small number of times. Additional DNA sequences in this sample encode the identical CDR3. The chain couples TRBV30 to TRBJ1-1; TRBD1 matches at 8 bases. CDR3 length: 13 residues. V lost 5 bases to trimming and J lost 1 base; unmatched junction nucleotides: 3. Germline V gene sequence: CDR1 GTSNPN, CDR2 SVGIG (reference sequence). The CDR3 coding sequence is TGTGCCTGGGGACAGGGTGGGAACACTGAAGCTTTCTTT. It specifies CAWGQGGNTEAFF.

The rearrangement joins TRBV5-1 to TRBJ2-5; TRBD2 is a possible D gene (5 bases). Looked up from germline, CDR1 is SGHRS and CDR2 is YFSETQ. V lost 4 bases to trimming and J lost 1 base, with 8 bases between them. The CDR3 is made up of 13 amino acids. CDR3 sequence: CASSREPQETQYF. CDR3 nucleotide sequence: TGCGCCAGCAGCCGGGAACCCCAAGAGACCCAGTACTTC.

The chain employs TRBV5-1 and TRBJ2-5, with 8 bases aligning to TRBD2. With V trimmed by 4 bases and J by 4 bases, 15 bases remained unmatched. Germline CDR1 and CDR2: SGHRS and YFSETQ. This CDR3 is built from 17 residues. CDR3 in amino acids: CASSLFPPGTRGETQYF. The CDR3 region has the DNA TGCGCCAGCAGCCTCTTCCCTCCGGGGACTAGGGGAGAGACCCAGTACTTC.

The genes are TRBV28 and TRBJ1-6, with 8 bases matching TRBD1. This CDR3 region has 18 residues. The ends lost 6 bases at V and 0 bases at J; junction bases unmatched: 10. Germline V gene lookup returns CDR1 MDHEN and CDR2 SYDVKM. CDR3 in DNA: TGTGCCAGCAGGTGGGGTGACAGGGGAAGCTCCTATAATTCACCCCTCCACTTT. It encodes CASRWGDRGSSYNSPLHF.